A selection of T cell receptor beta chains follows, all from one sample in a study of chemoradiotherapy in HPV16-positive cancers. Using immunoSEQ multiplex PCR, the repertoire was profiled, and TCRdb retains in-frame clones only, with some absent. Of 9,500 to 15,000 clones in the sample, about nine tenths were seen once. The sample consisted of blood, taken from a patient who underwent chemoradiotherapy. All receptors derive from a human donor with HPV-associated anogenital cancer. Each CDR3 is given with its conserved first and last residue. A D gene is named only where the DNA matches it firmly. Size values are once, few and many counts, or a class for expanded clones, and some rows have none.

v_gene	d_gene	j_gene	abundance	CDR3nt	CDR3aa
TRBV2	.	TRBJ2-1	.	TGTGCCAGCAGTGTATTCAGGCTTGAGCAGTTCTTC	CASSVFRLEQFF
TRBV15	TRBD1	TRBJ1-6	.	TGTGCCACCAGCAGGGGACAGGGGAATTTGGGGAATTCACCCCTCCACTTT	CATSRGQGNLGNSPLHF
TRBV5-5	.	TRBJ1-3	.	TGTGCCAGCAGTTGGACGGGCTCTGGAAACACCATATATTTT	CASSWTGSGNTIYF
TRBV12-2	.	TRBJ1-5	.	TGTGCAAGTCGCTTAGCGGAAATGGGGACTCCGAATTATCAGCCCCAGCATTTT	CASRLAEMGTPNYQPQHF
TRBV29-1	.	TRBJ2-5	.	TGCAGCGTTGGACCGGCGGAGACCCAGTACTTC	CSVGPAETQYF
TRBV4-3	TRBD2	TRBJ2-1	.	TGCGCCAGCAGCCAAGATCTCCCGCTAGCGGGGGGGCATAATGAGCAGTTCTTC	CASSQDLPLAGGHNEQFF
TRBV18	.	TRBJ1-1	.	TGTGCCAGCTCACCTACTCGGTCCCAGAACACTGAAGCTTTCTTT	CASSPTRSQNTEAFF
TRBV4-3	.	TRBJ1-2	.	TGCGCCAGCAGCCAAGATAGCGGGTCGGCTGGCTACACCTTC	CASSQDSGSAGYTF
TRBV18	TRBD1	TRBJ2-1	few	TGTGCCAGCTCACCATTGCCGACAGGGGCTGGGGGGCAGTTCTTC	CASSPLPTGAGGQFF
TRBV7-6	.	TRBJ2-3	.	TGTGCCAGCAGCTTAGAAGTTGCGACAGATACGCAGTATTTT	CASSLEVATDTQYF
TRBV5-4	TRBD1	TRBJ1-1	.	TGTGCCAGCAGCTTGGCCGGGGCAGGGGGCCCTCTTCGGACTGAAGCTTTCTTT	CASSLAGAGGPLRTEAFF
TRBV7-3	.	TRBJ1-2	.	TGTGCCAGCAGCTTAGCCGAGGGGGTCTATGGCTACACCTTC	CASSLAEGVYGYTF
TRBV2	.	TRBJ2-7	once	TGTGCCAGCAGTCAGGACGGGGACAAGGTTGGGCTCTACGAGCAGTACTTC	CASSQDGDKVGLYEQYF
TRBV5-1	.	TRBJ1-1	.	TGCGCCAGCAGCTTGGCTAGGCAGAACACTGAAGCTTTCTTT	CASSLARQNTEAFF
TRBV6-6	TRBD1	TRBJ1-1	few	TGTGCCAGCAGTTCCGCGAACAGGGGGATGAACACTGAAGCTTTCTTT	CASSSANRGMNTEAFF
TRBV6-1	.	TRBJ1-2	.	TGTGCCAGCAGCCGGGGAGGGATTGGCTATGGCTACACCTTC	CASSRGGIGYGYTF
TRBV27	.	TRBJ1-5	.	TGTGCCAGCAGTTTATCGGGGGATCGTCAGCCCCAGCATTTT	CASSLSGDRQPQHF
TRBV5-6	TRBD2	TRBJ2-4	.	TGTGCCAGCAGCTTGGGGCTAGCGGGAATAGCCAAAAACATTCAGTACTTC	CASSLGLAGIAKNIQYF
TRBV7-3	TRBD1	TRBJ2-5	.	TGTGCCAGCAGCTTGACAGGGGGCCAGGAGACCCAGTACTTC	CASSLTGGQETQYF
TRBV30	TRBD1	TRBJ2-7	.	TGTGCCTGTGGACAGGGCTACGAGCAGTACTTC	CACGQGYEQYF
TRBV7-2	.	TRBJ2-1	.	TGTGCCAGCAGCCTCACTAGCTCGGACAATGAGCAGTTCTTC	CASSLTSSDNEQFF
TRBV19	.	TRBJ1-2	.	TGTGCCAGTAGCAGGGGAGACTATGGCTACACCTTC	CASSRGDYGYTF
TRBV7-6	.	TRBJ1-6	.	TGTGCCAGCAGCACCTCGGGGCAGGGAGGAACCTATAATTCACCCCTCCACTTT	CASSTSGQGGTYNSPLHF
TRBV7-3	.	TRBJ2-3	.	TGTGCCAGCAGCTTTGGACTGCTCACAGATACGCAGTATTTT	CASSFGLLTDTQYF
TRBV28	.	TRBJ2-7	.	TGTGCCAGCAGAAGACAGAACACTAAGTACGAGCAGTACTTC	CASRRQNTKYEQYF
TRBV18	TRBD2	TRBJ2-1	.	TGTGCCAGCTCGCAGCCGGGTCTAGCGGGGGGCTACAATGAGCAGTTCTTC	CASSQPGLAGGYNEQFF
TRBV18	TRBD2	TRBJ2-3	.	TGTGCCAGCTCACCTAGGGCGGGGGGCCTTTATGGCACAGATACGCAGTATTTT	CASSPRAGGLYGTDTQYF
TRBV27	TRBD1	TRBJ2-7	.	TGTGCCAGCAGTGAGCTGACAGGGCCCGCCTACGAGCAGTACTTC	CASSELTGPAYEQYF
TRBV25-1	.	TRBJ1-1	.	TGTGCCAGCAGTGACGGGGGGGGGCCGGGGTCTGAAGCTTTCTTT	CASSDGGGPGSEAFF
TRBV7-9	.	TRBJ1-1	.	TGTGCCAGCAGCGCCAGACAGCTGAACACTGAAGCTTTCTTT	CASSARQLNTEAFF
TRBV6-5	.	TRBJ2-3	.	TGTGCCAGCAGCTCCCGGGGCACCATCACAGATACGCAGTATTTT	CASSSRGTITDTQYF